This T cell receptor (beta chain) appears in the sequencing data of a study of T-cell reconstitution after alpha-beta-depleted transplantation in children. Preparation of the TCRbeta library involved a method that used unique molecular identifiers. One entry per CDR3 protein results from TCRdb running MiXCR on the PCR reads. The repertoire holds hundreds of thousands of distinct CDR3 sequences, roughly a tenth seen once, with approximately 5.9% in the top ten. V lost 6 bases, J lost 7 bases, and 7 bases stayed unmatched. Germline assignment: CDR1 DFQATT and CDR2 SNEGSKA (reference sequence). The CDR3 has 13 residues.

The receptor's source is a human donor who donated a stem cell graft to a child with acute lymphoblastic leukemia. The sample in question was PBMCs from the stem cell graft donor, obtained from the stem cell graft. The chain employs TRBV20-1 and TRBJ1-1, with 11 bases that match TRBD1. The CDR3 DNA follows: TGCAGTGCACCCGGACAGGGGGCACATGAAGCTTTCTTT. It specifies CSAPGQGAHEAFF.